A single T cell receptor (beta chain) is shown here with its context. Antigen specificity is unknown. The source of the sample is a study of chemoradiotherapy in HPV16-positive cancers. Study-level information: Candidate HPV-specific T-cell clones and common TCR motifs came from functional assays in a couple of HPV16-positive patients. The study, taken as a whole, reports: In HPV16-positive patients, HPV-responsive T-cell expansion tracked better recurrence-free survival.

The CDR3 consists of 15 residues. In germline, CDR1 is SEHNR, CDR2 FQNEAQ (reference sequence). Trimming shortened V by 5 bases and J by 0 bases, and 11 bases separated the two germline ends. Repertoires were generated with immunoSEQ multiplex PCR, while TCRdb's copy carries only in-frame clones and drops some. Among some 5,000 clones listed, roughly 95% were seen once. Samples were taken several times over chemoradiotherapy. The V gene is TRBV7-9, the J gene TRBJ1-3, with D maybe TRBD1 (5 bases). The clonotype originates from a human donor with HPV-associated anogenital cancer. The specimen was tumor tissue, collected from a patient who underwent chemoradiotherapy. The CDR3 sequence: CASSVGDLSGNTIYF. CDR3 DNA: TGTGCCAGCAGCGTAGGGGATCTCTCTGGAAACACCATATATTTT.